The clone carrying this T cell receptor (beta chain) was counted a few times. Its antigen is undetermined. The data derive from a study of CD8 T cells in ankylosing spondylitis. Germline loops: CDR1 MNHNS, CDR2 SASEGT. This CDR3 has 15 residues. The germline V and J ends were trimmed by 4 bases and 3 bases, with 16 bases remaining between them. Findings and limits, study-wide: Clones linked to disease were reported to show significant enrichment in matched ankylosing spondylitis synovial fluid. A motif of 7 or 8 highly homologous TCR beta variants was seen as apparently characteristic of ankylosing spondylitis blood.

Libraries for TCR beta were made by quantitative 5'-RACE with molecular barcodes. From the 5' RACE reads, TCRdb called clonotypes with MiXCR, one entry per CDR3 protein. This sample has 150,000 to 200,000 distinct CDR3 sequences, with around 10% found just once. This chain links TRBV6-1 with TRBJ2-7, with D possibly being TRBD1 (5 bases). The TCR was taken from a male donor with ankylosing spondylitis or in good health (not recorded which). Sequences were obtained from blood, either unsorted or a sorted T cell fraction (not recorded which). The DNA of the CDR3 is TGTGCCAGCAGTGGGCAATACGACAGTTTCTACGAGCAGTACTTC. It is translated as CASSGQYDSFYEQYF.